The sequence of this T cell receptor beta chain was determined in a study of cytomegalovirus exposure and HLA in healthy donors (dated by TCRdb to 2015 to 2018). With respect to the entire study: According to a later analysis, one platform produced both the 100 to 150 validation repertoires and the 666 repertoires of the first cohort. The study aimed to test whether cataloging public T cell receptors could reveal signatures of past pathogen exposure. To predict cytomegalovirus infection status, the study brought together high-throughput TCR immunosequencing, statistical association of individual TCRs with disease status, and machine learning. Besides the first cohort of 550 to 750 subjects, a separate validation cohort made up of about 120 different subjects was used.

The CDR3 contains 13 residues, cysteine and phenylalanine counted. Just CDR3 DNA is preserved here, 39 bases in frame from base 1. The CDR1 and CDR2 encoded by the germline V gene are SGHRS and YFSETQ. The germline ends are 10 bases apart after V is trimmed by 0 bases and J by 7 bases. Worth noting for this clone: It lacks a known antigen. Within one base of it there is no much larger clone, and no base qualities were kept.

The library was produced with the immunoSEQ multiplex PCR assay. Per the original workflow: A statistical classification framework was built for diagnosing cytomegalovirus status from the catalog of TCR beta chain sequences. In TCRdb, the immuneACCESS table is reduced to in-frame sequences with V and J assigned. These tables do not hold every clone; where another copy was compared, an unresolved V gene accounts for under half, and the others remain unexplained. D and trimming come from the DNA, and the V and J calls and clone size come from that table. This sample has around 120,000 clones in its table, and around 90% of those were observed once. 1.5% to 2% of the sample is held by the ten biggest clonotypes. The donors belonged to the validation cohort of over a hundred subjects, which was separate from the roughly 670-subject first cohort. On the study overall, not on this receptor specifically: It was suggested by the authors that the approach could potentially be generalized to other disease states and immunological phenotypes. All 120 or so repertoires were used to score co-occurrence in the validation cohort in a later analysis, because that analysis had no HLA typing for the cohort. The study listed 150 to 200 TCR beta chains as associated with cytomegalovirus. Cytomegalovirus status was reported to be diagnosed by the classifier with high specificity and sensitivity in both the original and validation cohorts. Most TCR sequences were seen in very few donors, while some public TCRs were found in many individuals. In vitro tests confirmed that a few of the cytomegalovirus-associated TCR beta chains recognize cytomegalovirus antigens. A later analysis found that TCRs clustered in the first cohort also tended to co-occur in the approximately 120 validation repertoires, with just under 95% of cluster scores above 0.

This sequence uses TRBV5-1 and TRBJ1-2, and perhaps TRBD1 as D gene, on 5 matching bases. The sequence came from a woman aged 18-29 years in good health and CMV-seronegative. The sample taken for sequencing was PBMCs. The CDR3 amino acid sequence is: CASSLVGRSGYTF. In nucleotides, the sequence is TGCGCCAGCAGCTTGGTGGGGCGGTCTGGCTACACCTTC. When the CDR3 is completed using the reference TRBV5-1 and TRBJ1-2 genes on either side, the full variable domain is KAGVTQTPRYLIKTRGQQVTLSCSPISGHRSVSWYQQTPGQGLQFLFEYFSETQRNKGNFPGRFSGRQFSNSRSEMNVSTLELGDSALYLCASSLVGRSGYTFGSGTRLTVV.